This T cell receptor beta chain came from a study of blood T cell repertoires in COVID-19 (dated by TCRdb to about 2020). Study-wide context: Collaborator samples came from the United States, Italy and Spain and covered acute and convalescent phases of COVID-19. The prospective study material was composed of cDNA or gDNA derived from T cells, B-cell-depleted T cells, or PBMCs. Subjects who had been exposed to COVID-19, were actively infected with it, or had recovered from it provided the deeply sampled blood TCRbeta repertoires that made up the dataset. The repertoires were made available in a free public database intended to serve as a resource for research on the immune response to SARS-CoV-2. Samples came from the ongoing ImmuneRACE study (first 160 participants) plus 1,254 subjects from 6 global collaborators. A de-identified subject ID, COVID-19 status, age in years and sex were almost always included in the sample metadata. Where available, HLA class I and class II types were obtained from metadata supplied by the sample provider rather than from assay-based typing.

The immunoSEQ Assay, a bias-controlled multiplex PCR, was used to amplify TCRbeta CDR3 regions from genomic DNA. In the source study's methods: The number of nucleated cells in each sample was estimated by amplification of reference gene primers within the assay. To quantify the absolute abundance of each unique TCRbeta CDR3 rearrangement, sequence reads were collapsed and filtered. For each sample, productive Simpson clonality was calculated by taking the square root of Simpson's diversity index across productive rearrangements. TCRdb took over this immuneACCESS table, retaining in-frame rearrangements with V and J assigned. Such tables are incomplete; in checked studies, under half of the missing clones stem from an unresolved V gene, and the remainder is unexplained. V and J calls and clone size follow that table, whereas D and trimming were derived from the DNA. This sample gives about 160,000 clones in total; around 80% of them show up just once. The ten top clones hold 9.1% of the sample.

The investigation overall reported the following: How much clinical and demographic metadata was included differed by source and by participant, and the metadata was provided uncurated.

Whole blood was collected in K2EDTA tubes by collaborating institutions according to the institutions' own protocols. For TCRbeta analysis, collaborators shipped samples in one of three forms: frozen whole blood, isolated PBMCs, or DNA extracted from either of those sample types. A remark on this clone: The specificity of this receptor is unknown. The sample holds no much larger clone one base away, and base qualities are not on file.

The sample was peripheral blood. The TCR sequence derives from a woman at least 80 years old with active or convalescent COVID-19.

The encoded CDR3 is CASSLGSTDTQYF. The nucleotide sequence reads as follows: TGCGCCAGCAGCCTGGGTTCGACAGATACGCAGTATTTT. The chain joins TRBV5-1 to TRBJ2-3; no confident D gene assignment can be made. From its cysteine to its phenylalanine, the CDR3 spans 13 amino acids. Only the CDR3 DNA stays, 39 bases, in frame from base 1. The germline ends are 9 bases apart after V is trimmed by 4 bases and J by 3 bases. CDR1 SGHRS and CDR2 YFSETQ were looked up in the germline V gene. The full variable domain, completed from the reference TRBV5-1 and TRBJ2-3 proteins outside the CDR3, reads KAGVTQTPRYLIKTRGQQVTLSCSPISGHRSVSWYQQTPGQGLQFLFEYFSETQRNKGNFPGRFSGRQFSNSRSEMNVSTLELGDSALYLCASSLGSTDTQYFGPGTRLTVL.